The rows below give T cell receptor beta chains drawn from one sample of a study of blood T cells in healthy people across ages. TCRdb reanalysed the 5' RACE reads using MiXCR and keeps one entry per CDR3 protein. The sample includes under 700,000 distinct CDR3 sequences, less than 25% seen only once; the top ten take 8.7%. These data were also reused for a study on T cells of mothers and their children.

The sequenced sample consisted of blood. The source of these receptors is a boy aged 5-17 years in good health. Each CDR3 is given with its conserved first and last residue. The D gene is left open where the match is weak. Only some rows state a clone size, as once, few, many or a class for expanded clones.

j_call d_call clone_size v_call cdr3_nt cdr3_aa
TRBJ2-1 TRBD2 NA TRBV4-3 TGCGCCAGCAGCCAAGAGTCGACTAGCGGGGGAGACAATGAGCAGTTCTTC CASSQESTSGGDNEQFF
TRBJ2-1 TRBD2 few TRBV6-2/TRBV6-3 TGTGCCAGCAGTACCCCCGGGGAAAGGGGACTAGCGGGAGGGTATGAGCAGTTCTTC CASSTPGERGLAGGYEQFF
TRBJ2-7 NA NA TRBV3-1 TGTGCCAGCAGCCAAGATTTGGCAGGGATCAACGAGCAGTACTTC CASSQDLAGINEQYF
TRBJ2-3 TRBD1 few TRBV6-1 TGTGCCAGCAGGCAAGAAAGGACAGGGCCCCCAGATACGCAGTATTTT CASRQERTGPPDTQYF
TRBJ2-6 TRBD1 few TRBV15 TGTGCCACCAGCAGATCGACAGGGTTGGGGTCTGGGGCCAACGTCCTGACTTTC CATSRSTGLGSGANVLTF
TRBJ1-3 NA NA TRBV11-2 TGTGCCAGCAGCTTAAACGCCGGATACTCTGGAAACACCATATATTTT CASSLNAGYSGNTIYF
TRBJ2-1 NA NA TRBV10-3 TGTGCCATCAGTGAGTCATTAGCGGAAGAGCAGTTCTTC CAISESLAEEQFF
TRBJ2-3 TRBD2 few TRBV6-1 TGTGCCAGCAGTCAGGGACTAGCGGGAGGGCCGATTTCAGATACGCAGTATTTT CASSQGLAGGPISDTQYF
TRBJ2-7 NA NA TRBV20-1 TGCAGTGCTAGAGATTACGGCAGTGACTACGAGCAGTACTTC CSARDYGSDYEQYF
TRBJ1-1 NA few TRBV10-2 TGCGCCAGCAGTGAAGCGCTGATGGCTGAAGCTTTCTTT CASSEALMAEAFF
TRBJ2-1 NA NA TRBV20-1 TGCAGTGCCGATGGCCATTCCTCCTACAATGAGCAGTTCTTC CSADGHSSYNEQFF
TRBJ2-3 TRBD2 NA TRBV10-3 TGTGCCATCAGTGAGGCTAGCGGGACGAGCACAGATACGCAGTATTTT CAISEASGTSTDTQYF
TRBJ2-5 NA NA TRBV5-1 TGCGCCAGCAGCTTGGAAACAGGCTACCCGAGATGGGCCCAGTACTTC CASSLETGYPRWAQYF